Listed below are T cell receptor beta chains from one sample, sequenced in a study of T cells after yellow fever vaccination. TCRdb called the 5' RACE reads again in MiXCR, with one record for every CDR3 protein. Among some 400,000 distinct CDR3 sequences listed, around a sixth were seen once. Sample: PBMCs, taken before the yellow fever booster vaccination. The receptors come from a man younger than 35 who received the YFV17D yellow fever vaccine. The CDR3 runs from the conserved cysteine through the conserved F or W. D genes are given only for firm matches.

v_call,d_call,cdr3_aa
TRBV12-3/TRBV12-4,TRBD2,CASSHRLAGRTDTQYF
TRBV5-1,NA,CASGGGTAETQYF
TRBV29-1,NA,CSVEGFMGTNSYGYTF
TRBV6-5,NA,CASSYSPGSETQYF
TRBV7-2,NA,CASSFVYLAGELFF
TRBV6-6,NA,CASKPSTFDSYEQYF
TRBV6-5,NA,CASSYSPRQFGNEQFF
TRBV12-3/TRBV12-4,TRBD2,CASSMRLAGLMGTDTQYF
TRBV6-2/TRBV6-3,TRBD2,CASSYPTSGGQRVTDTQYF
TRBV5-4,TRBD1,CASSNTLQGAGSPLHF
TRBV18,TRBD1,CASSPDRQGYAFF
TRBV5-5,TRBD2,CASSSDPGLAELYF
TRBV5-1,NA,CASSFRFQGTPVADTQYF
TRBV4-2,NA,CASSQRTAASSYNEQFF
TRBV7-2,TRBD1,CASSQDRVQPQHF
TRBV5-1,NA,CASSEMRPITGELFF
TRBV4-3,NA,CASSQRLEILNEQFF
TRBV10-1,TRBD2,CASSESLAGTDTQYF
TRBV6-5,NA,CASSLRQGPSPGDEQFF
TRBV29-1,TRBD1,CSVDQGALYNEQFF
TRBV2,TRBD2,CASRVTSGVTGELFF
TRBV5-6,TRBD1,CASSLFGTGNTEAFF
TRBV20-1,TRBD1,CSARQGISPLHF
TRBV6-5,TRBD2,CASSSAGGVETQYF
TRBV20-1,NA,CSARSRNREPNF
TRBV25-1,TRBD1,CAITPGQGLHNEQFF
TRBV7-9,NA,CASSRPPDSRAFF
TRBV9,NA,CASSPGGGPKNIQYF
TRBV7-6,NA,CASSRDFRREQFF
TRBV3-1,NA,CASSTEPDTQYF
TRBV28,TRBD1,CASRPGQASGELFF
TRBV6-5,TRBD1,CASRALTGGLTEAFF
TRBV12-3/TRBV12-4,NA,CASSLRSRGITEAFF
TRBV7-9,TRBD2,CASSSWRGTYNEQFF
TRBV5-1,TRBD1,CASSSAPVGQGHSGANVLTF
TRBV7-9,NA,CASSFLLDHPRAYNEQFF
TRBV4-2,NA,CASSQDGVAGANVLTF
TRBV4-2,NA,CASSQAVSVTSTDTQYF
TRBV12-3/TRBV12-4,TRBD2,CASQLAGGMRNEQFF
TRBV7-2,TRBD2,CASSFRRGDYNEQFF
TRBV7-2,TRBD2,CASSLVPGRGGGGELFF
TRBV24-1,NA,CATSDSNYGYTF
TRBV6-6,NA,CASTPKVGVYSELYEQYF
TRBV12-3/TRBV12-4,NA,CASAREGGTEAFF
TRBV12-3/TRBV12-4,NA,CASSLGRTRLAF
TRBV7-8,TRBD1,CASSLWGQVNSPLHF
TRBV7-6,NA,CASSSPYRGGYNEQFF
TRBV20-1,NA,CSARHLQGLGNTIYF
TRBV4-1,NA,CASSQEILGPGELFF
TRBV20-1,NA,CSARGGVSNTEAFF
TRBV29-1,NA,CSVEGDLNEQFF